This TCR beta chain was captured in a study of blood T cell repertoires in COVID-19. This clone appeared a single time. Method: immunoSEQ multiplex PCR; TCRdb's copy keeps in-frame clones and lacks some. The sample yields under 250,000 clones, 75% to 90% seen once. CDR1 is MGHRA and CDR2 is YSYEKL in the germline V gene. V gave up 0 bases and J gave up 1 base, with 21 bases separating them. The CDR3 has 19 residues. V is TRBV4-1 and J is TRBJ1-1; possibly TRBD1 for D (6 bases). Specimen: PBMCs or T cells enriched from blood (not recorded which). The sequence was collected from a woman aged 25-40 years who had been exposed to COVID-19. The CDR3 loop reads CASSQDRGARGGRNTEAFF. The DNA for the CDR3 is TGCGCCAGCAGCCAAGATCGAGGGGCCAGGGGAGGGAGGAACACTGAAGCTTTCTTT.